This TCR beta chain was captured by sequencing in a study of blood T cell repertoires in COVID-19. The overall study: In each case, the material was cDNA or gDNA derived from T cells, B-cell-depleted T cells, or PBMCs.

Using immunoSEQ multiplex PCR, the repertoire was profiled, and TCRdb retains in-frame clones only, with some absent. The sample lists more than 200,000 clones; 75% to 90% were seen once. J lost 2 bases, V lost 6 bases, and 12 bases had no gene match. The CDR3 covers 17 residues. Germline V gene lookup returns CDR1 MNHEY and CDR2 SVGEGT. Ages ranged from roughly 18 to 100 years, with residence in 24 US areas. This receptor was identified in a woman aged 25-40 years with acute COVID-19. The J gene is TRBJ2-2, the V gene TRBV6-2 or TRBV6-3; TRBD1 matches at 7 bases. The sample consisted of PBMCs or T cells enriched from blood (not recorded which). In DNA, the CDR3 is TGTGCCAGCAGCCCGGGACAGTCCCTTTTAAACACCGGGGAGCTGTTTTTT. Translation gives CASSPGQSLLNTGELFF.